This T cell receptor (beta chain) was sequenced in a study of regulatory dendritic cells for organ transplantation. The protocol was immunoSEQ multiplex PCR, while the TCRdb copy is restricted to in-frame clones and leaves out a portion. The sample has about 28,000 clones, approximately 81% seen once. V gave up 4 bases and J gave up 2 bases, with 15 bases separating them. The CDR3 loop spans 15 amino acids. Germline CDR1 is SGHTA and CDR2 is FQGNSA. The study's findings and limits: Memory CD8+ clonal expansion seemed more limited with regulatory than mature dendritic cells. Naive CD4+ and CD8+ repertoires were highly diverse; memory CD8+ was most oligoclonal.

Note on this clone: Its antigen is still unknown.

Source material: naive CD8+ T cells from blood. Noted subset: CD45RA+ naive T cells. The chain carries TRBV7-2 and TRBJ2-7; no clear D gene. This receptor was obtained from a human donor in good health. CDR3 region: CASSSGATGAYEQYF. CDR3 nucleotides: TGTGCCAGCAGCTCCGGAGCTACTGGTGCCTACGAGCAGTACTTC.